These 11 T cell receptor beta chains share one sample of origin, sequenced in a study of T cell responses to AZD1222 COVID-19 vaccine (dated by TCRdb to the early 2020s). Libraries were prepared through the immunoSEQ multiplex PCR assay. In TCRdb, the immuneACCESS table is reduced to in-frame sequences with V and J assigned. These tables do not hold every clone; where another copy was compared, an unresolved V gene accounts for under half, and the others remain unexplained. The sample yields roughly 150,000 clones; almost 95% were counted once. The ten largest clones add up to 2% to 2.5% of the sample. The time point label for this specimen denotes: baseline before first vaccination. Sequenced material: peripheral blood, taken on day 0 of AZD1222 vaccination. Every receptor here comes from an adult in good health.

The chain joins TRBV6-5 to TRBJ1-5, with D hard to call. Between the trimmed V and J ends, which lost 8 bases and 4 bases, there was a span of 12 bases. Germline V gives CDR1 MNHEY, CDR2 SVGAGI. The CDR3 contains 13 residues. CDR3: CASLASLNQPQHF. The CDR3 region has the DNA TGTGCCAGCCTGGCCAGTCTAAATCAGCCCCAGCATTTT.

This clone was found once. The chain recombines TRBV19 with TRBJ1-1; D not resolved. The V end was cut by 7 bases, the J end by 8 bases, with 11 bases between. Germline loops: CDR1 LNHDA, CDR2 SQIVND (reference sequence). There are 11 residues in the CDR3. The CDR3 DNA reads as TGTGCCAGTATTGGTCCGAGGGAAGCTTTCTTT. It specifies CASIGPREAFF.

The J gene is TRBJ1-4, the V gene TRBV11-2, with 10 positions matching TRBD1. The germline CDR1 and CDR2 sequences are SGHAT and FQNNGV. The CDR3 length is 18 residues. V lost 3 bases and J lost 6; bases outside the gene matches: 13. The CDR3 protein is CASSFQPVFGTGDEKLFF. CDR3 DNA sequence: TGTGCCAGCAGCTTCCAACCGGTGTTCGGGACAGGGGATGAAAAACTGTTTTTT. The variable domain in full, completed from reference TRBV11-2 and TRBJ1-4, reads EAGVAQSPRYKIIEKRQSVAFWCNPISGHATLYWYQQILGQGPKLLIQFQNNGVVDDSQLPKDRFSAERLKGVDSTLKIQPAKLEDSAVYLCASSFQPVFGTGDEKLFFGSGTQLSVL.

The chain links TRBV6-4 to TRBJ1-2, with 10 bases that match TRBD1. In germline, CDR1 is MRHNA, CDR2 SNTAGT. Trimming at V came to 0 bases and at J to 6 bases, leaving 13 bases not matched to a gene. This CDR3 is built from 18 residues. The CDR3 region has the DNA TGTGCCAGCAGTGACTCTTTCCGGGGGGGACAGGGGTTCCATGGCTACACCTTC. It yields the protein CASSDSFRGGQGFHGYTF.

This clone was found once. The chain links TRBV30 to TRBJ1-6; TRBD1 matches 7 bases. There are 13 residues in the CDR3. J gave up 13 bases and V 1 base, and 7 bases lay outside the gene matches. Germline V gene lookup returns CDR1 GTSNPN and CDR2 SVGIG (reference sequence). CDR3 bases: TGTGCCTGGAGTGGACAGGGCTTAGCCCCCCTCCACTTT. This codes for CAWSGQGLAPLHF. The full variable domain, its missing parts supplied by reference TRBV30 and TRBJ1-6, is SQTIHQWPATLVQPVGSPLSLECTVEGTSNPNLYWYRQAAGRGLQLLFYSVGIGQISSEVPQNLSASRPQDRQFILSSKKLLLSDSGFYLCAWSGQGLAPLHFGNGTRLTVT.

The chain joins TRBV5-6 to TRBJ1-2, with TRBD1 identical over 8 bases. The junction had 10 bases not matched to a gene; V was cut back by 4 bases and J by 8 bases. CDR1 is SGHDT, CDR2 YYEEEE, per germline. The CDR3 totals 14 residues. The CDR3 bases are TGTGCCAGCAGCGTTGGACAGGGAGCAGGGGGCTACACCTTC. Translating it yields CASSVGQGAGGYTF.

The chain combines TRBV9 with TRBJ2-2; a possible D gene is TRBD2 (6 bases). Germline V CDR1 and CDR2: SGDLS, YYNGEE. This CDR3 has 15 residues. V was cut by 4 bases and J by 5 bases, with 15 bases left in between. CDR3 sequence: CASSSRGLLTGELFF. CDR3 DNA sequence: TGTGCCAGCAGCTCAAGGGGACTCCTAACCGGGGAGCTGTTTTTT.

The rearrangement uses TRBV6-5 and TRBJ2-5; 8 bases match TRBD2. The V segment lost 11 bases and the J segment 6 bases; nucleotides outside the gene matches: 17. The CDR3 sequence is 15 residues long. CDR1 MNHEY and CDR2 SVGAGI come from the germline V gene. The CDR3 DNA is TGTGCCTCCGGTAGAGCGGGGGCCGTGCTACAGACCCAGTACTTC. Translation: CASGRAGAVLQTQYF.

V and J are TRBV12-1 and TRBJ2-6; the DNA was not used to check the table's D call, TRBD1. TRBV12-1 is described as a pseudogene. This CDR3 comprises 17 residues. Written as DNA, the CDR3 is TGTGCCAGCAGCCTACGGGACAGGGAGGTTGGGGCCAACGTCCTGACTTTC. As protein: CASSLRDREVGANVLTF.

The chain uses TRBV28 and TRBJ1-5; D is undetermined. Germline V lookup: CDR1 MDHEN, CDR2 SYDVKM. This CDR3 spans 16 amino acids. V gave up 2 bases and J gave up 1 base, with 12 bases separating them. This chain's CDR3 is CASSLGVRGSNQPQHF. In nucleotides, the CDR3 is TGTGCCAGCAGTTTAGGGGTTCGGGGAAGCAATCAGCCCCAGCATTTT.

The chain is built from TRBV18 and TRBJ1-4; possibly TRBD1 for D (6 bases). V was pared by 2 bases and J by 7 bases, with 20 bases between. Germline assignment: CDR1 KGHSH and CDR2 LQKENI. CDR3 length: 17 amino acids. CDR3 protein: CASSPVQGVVSFEKLFF. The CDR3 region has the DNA TGTGCCAGCTCACCAGTACAGGGCGTGGTGTCGTTTGAAAAACTGTTTTTT.